The 23 T cell receptor beta chains in this list originate from one sample, sequenced in a study of pediatric ulcerative colitis. The rectum was sampled with one to two pinch biopsies at colonoscopy. Assay used: immunoSEQ multiplex PCR; TCRdb lists only in-frame clones, some missing. The table records tens of thousands of clones, under 80% of them present only once. Sequenced: gut tissue. Receptors originate from a girl between 5 and 17 years old with moderate ulcerative colitis.

This chain links TRBV14 with TRBJ1-1; the D gene is possibly TRBD1 (6 bases). This CDR3 is 15 amino acids long. CDR1 is SGHDN, CDR2 FVKESK, per germline. The V end lost 3 bases, the J end lost 1 base, and 12 bases lay between the germline ends. The CDR3 loop reads CASSHAGASNTEAFF. DNA for the CDR3: TGTGCCAGCAGCCACGCGGGGGCATCGAACACTGAAGCTTTCTTT.

This clone showed up just a few times. J is TRBJ1-2 and V is TRBV19; a weak D match, TRBD1 (6 bases). V lost 2 bases and J lost 2, with 12 bases in between. This CDR3 is 15 amino acids long. Germline CDR1 LNHDA, CDR2 SQIVND (reference sequence). Here the CDR3 reads CASSISRQGNYGYTF. CDR3 sequence (DNA): TGTGCCAGTAGTATATCTCGGCAGGGGAACTATGGCTACACCTTC. The full variable domain, its missing parts supplied by reference TRBV19 and TRBJ1-2, is DGGITQSPKYLFRKEGQNVTLSCEQNLNHDAMYWYRQDPGQGLRLIYYSQIVNDFQKGDIAEGYSVSREKKESFPLTVTSAQKNPTAFYLCASSISRQGNYGYTFGSGTRLTVV.

The chain has TRBV19 and TRBJ2-7; no reliable D call. V lost 6 bases, J lost 3 bases, and 6 bases lay in between. CDR3 size: 11 residues. Germline V gene lookup returns CDR1 LNHDA and CDR2 SQIVND (reference sequence). For the CDR3, the DNA is TGTGCCAGTAGGGGCCTCTACGAGCAGTACTTC. It is translated as CASRGLYEQYF.

The chain employs TRBV6-5 and TRBJ1-2; 8 positions agree with TRBD1. Germline loops: CDR1 MNHEY, CDR2 SVGAGI. V was clipped by 6 bases and J by 7 bases; unmatched bases: 7. This CDR3 is built from 13 residues. The CDR3 DNA sequence: TGTGCCAGCAGCCCTACAGGGGGTCGTGGCTACACCTTC. This gives the protein CASSPTGGRGYTF.

The chain has TRBV23-1 and TRBJ2-7, with unresolved D. TRBV23-1 is identified as an open reading frame with a role that is uncertain. This CDR3 is 12 amino acids long. Trimming shortened V by 8 bases and J by 3 bases, and 11 bases separated the two germline ends. DNA of the CDR3: TGCGCCAGCCCTCTCGGCGGCTACGAGCAGTACTTC. Amino acids: CASPLGGYEQYF.

The rearrangement links TRBV27 to TRBJ2-7; D call uncertain. This CDR3 region has 13 residues. Germline CDR1 is MNHEY and CDR2 is SMNVEV (reference sequence). V dropped 2 bases and J dropped 1 base, with 6 bases sitting between them. This chain's CDR3 is CASSLAASYEQYF. The CDR3 nucleotides are TGTGCCAGCAGTTTAGCGGCTTCCTACGAGCAGTACTTC.

This chain links TRBV7-6 with TRBJ2-7, with D perhaps TRBD1 (6 bases). The CDR3 spans 14 residues. Trimming stripped 0 bases from V and 3 bases from J, with 9 bases between. The germline V gene encodes CDR1 SGHVS and CDR2 FNYEAQ. CDR3 DNA sequence: TGTGCCAGCAGCTTAGCAGGACAGAACTACGAGCAGTACTTC. This gives the protein CASSLAGQNYEQYF.

This clone was counted a single time. The chain is built from TRBV19 and TRBJ1-5, with D unresolved. The CDR3 runs to 19 residues. V was clipped by 11 bases and J by 0 bases, with 29 bases between them. In germline, CDR1 is LNHDA, CDR2 SQIVND (reference sequence). DNA of the CDR3: TGTGCCGTACCCCTACAGCCTCGAAACAACTCATATAGCAATCAGCCCCAGCATTTT. Amino acid sequence: CAVPLQPRNNSYSNQPQHF.

The chain joins TRBV5-4 to TRBJ1-4; weak D call: TRBD1 (5 bases). Germline lookup yields CDR1 SGHNT and CDR2 YYREEE (reference sequence). V lost 4 bases and J lost 7, with 14 bases in between. The CDR3 has 14 residues. The CDR3 reads CASSVRDGGEKLFF. The CDR3 bases are TGTGCCAGCAGCGTCCGGGACGGGGGTGAAAAACTGTTTTTT.

This chain connects TRBV27 to TRBJ2-3; 9 nucleotides agree with TRBD2. CDR1 MNHEY and CDR2 SMNVEV come from the germline V gene (reference sequence). V lost 0 bases to trimming and J lost 2 bases; unmatched junction nucleotides: 9. The CDR3 has 18 amino acids. The CDR3 coding sequence is TGTGCCAGCAGTTTATCGGTCCCGACTAGCGGCCCCACAGATACGCAGTATTTT. It translates to CASSLSVPTSGPTDTQYF.

This clone was seen a handful of times. The J gene is TRBJ2-5, the V gene TRBV2; TRBD1 might be the D (6 bases). The germline gives CDR1 SNHLY, CDR2 FYNNEI. CDR3 length: 14 residues. The ends were cut back, 5 bases at V and 1 base at J, with 11 bases in the middle. The CDR3 loop is CASSTTGLQETQYF. The CDR3 nucleotides read TGTGCCAGCAGTACGACAGGCCTCCAAGAGACCCAGTACTTC.

This clone has more than one count but fewer than ten. The CDR3 DNA reads TGCGCCAGCAGCCAAGATCCGGGGAGCCTGTTTCAGCCCCAGCATTTT. The encoded protein is CASSQDPGSLFQPQHF. The V gene is TRBV4-1, the J gene TRBJ1-5; D is unclear. The CDR3 is 16 residues long. Trimming took off 0 bases at V and 6 bases at J, with 15 bases between the two ends. CDR1 MGHRA and CDR2 YSYEKL come from the germline V gene.

This chain links TRBV30 with TRBJ1-5; weak D call: TRBD1 (6 bases). The CDR3 is 13 amino acids. V was shortened by 1 base and J by 6 bases, with 10 bases between the two germline ends. Germline V CDR1 and CDR2: GTSNPN, SVGIG (reference sequence). CDR3 nucleotide sequence: TGTGCCTGGAGTGGACAGGTCAGTCAGCCCCAGCATTTT. It yields the protein CAWSGQVSQPQHF.

This clone was observed a single time. The junction shows a germline mismatch at one end, possibly a read error. The chain uses TRBV7-7 and TRBJ2-3, with 9 bases aligning to TRBD2. Germline CDR1 and CDR2: SSHAT and FNYEAQ (reference sequence). The CDR3 totals 15 residues. The CDR3: CASSLAGASTDTQYF. The CDR3 DNA follows: TGTGCTAGCAGCTTAGCGGGAGCTAGCACAGATACGCAGTATTTT.

This rearrangement joins TRBV4-2 to TRBJ2-7; 8 nucleotides line up with TRBD2. V shed 0 bases and J 6 bases; nucleotides not matched to a gene: 13. The CDR3 contains 17 residues. CDR1 is LGHNA, CDR2 YNFKEQ, per germline. The CDR3 sequence is CASSQEIYGRGSSEQYF. CDR3 nucleotides: TGTGCCAGCAGCCAAGAAATTTACGGGAGGGGTTCAAGCGAGCAGTACTTC.

This clone was seen once. The chain employs TRBV5-8 and TRBJ1-2, with D hard to call. Per the germline V gene, CDR1 is SGHTS and CDR2 is YDEGEE. The CDR3 has 12 amino acids. Trimming stripped 0 bases from V and 8 bases from J, with 8 bases between. Here the CDR3 DNA reads TGTGCCAGCAGCTTGGTGTTTGGGGGCTACACCTTC. Translation: CASSLVFGGYTF.

This clone is labeled as medium-sized (0.01 to 0.1%). This chain joins TRBV6-6 and TRBJ1-4; maybe TRBD1 (5 bases). Germline CDR1 is MNHNY and CDR2 is SVGAGI (reference sequence). Trimming stripped 2 bases from V and 6 bases from J, with 7 bases between. The CDR3 consists of 13 residues. CDR3 region: CASSYRGDEKLFF. The CDR3 DNA sequence: TGTGCCAGCAGTTACCGGGGGGATGAAAAACTGTTTTTT.

The chain recombines TRBV27 with TRBJ1-2; D is uncertain. There are 15 residues in the CDR3. Trimming took 7 bases from V and 2 from J, leaving 17 bases between them. Germline V CDR1 and CDR2: MNHEY, SMNVEV (reference sequence). CDR3 nucleotides: TGTGCCAGCATGCGGCAGAGAAACGACAACTATGGCTACACCTTC. Protein sequence: CASMRQRNDNYGYTF.

The chain couples TRBV30 to TRBJ2-1; TRBD1 might be the D (6 bases). The CDR3 length is 13 residues. CDR1 is GTSNPN and CDR2 is SVGIG in the germline V gene (reference sequence). V was cut by 2 bases and J by 8 bases, with 13 bases left in between. The CDR3 DNA sequence: TGTGCCTGGAGTCCTAGGGGGATTGATGAGCAGTTCTTC. Protein: CAWSPRGIDEQFF.

This clone was counted between two and nine times. The sample has other DNA sequences that encode this CDR3 too. The CDR3 region is CASSFDSSSGNTIYF. In DNA form, the CDR3 reads TGTGCCAGCAGCTTCGACTCCAGCTCTGGAAACACCATATATTTT. The chain combines TRBV5-8 with TRBJ1-3; no clear D gene. The CDR3 runs to 15 residues. V lost 2 bases and J 0 bases, leaving 9 bases between the germline ends. The germline V gene encodes CDR1 SGHTS and CDR2 YDEGEE. Full variable domain (remainder filled in from reference TRBV5-8 and TRBJ1-3): EAGVTQSPTHLIKTRGQQATLRCSPISGHTSVYWYQQALGLGLQFLLWYDEGEERNRGNFPPRFSGRQFPNYSSELNVNALELEDSALYLCASSFDSSSGNTIYFGEGSWLTVV.

The V gene is TRBV14, the J gene TRBJ1-1; D is unclear. The CDR3 has 15 residues. The germline V gene encodes CDR1 SGHDN and CDR2 FVKESK. Trimming took off 0 bases at V and 6 bases at J, with 14 bases between the two ends. The CDR3 protein is CASSQELGVPSEAFF. The CDR3 DNA sequence: TGTGCCAGCAGCCAAGAACTTGGGGTTCCCTCTGAAGCTTTCTTT.

The rearrangement uses TRBV21-1 and TRBJ2-7. TRBV21-1 is assigned pseudogene status. The length of the CDR3 is 18 residues. In DNA, the CDR3 is TGTGCCAGCAGCAACCGGCCCCTCGGACCGCACAACCCCTACGAGCAGTACTTC. Its translation is CASSNRPLGPHNPYEQYF.

This clone is a singleton in its sample. The chain couples TRBV18 to TRBJ2-7; D is perhaps TRBD1 (6 bases). The CDR3 contains 14 residues. CDR1 and CDR2 (germline): KGHSH, LQKENI. The ends were cut back, 4 bases at V and 3 bases at J, with 13 bases in the middle. CDR3 in DNA: TGTGCCAGCTCACGGAATACGGACAGCTACGAGCAGTACTTC. Its protein is CASSRNTDSYEQYF.